This T cell receptor (beta chain) was observed in a study of blood T cell repertoires in COVID-19 (dated by TCRdb to the early 2020s). Notes on the research overall: Samples from collaborators originated in the United States, Italy and Spain and spanned both the acute and convalescent phases of COVID-19. The material from the prospective study consisted of cDNA or gDNA derived from T cells, B-cell-depleted T cells, or PBMCs. The dataset comprised deeply sampled blood TCRbeta repertoires from subjects exposed to, actively infected with, or recovered from COVID-19. The repertoires were released in a freely available public database meant as a resource for research on the immune response to SARS-CoV-2. The samples were drawn from the first 160 participants of the ongoing ImmuneRACE study and from 1,254 subjects provided by 6 global collaborators. Sample metadata almost always included a de-identified subject ID, COVID-19 status, age in years and sex. Where available, HLA class I and class II types were obtained from metadata supplied by the sample provider rather than from assay-based typing. Summary of the overall study and its limitations: How much clinical and demographic metadata was included differed by source and by participant, and the metadata was provided uncurated.

TCRbeta CDR3 regions were amplified from genomic DNA using the immunoSEQ Assay, a bias-controlled multiplex PCR. Under the source paper's analysis protocol: The number of nucleated cells in each sample was estimated from the amplification of reference gene primers within the assay. To quantify the absolute abundance of each unique TCRbeta CDR3 rearrangement, sequence reads were collapsed and filtered. For each sample, productive Simpson clonality was calculated as the square root of Simpson's diversity index over productive rearrangements. TCRdb mirrors the immuneACCESS table, restricted to in-frame sequences. Some clones are absent from its copies; in checked studies, under half trace to an unresolved V gene, and the reason for the others is unknown. Clone size and the V and J calls come from that table; the DNA yielded D and trimming. Recorded for this sample are nearly 250,000 clones; about nine tenths of them occurred a single time. Of the sample, around 1.5% falls within the top ten clones.

On this clone itself: Its binding antigen is unknown. It has no much larger one-base neighbor in the sample; base qualities were not kept.

Samples from volunteer blood donors who had recovered from COVID-19 were contributed by a second Seattle source. Collaborating institutions collected whole blood in K2EDTA tubes following their own protocols. Collaborator samples were shipped for TCRbeta analysis as frozen whole blood, isolated PBMCs, or DNA extracted from either sample type. Compared with germline, V lacks 5 bases and J lacks 2 bases; bases without a gene match: 2. Taken from cysteine to phenylalanine, the CDR3 has 14 residues. Only the CDR3 portion is preserved as DNA: 42 bases, with reading frame beginning at the first base. For CDR1 and CDR2, the germline V gene (reference sequence) lists SEHNR and FQNEAQ.

The receptor was derived from a woman aged 55-69 years who had recovered from COVID-19. The specimen was peripheral blood. The rearranged segments are TRBV7-9 and TRBJ1-3, with 8 bases aligning to TRBD1. Read as DNA, the sequence is TGTGCCAGCAGCACAGGGGGAGCTGGAAACACCATATATTTT. Its product reads: CASSTGGAGNTIYF.